These T cell receptor beta chains were read from a single sample in a study of T cell responses to AZD1222 COVID-19 vaccine. Sequenced by immunoSEQ multiplex PCR; TCRdb stores in-frame clones only, minus some. The sample has 200,000 or so clones; approximately 91% are singletons. The specimen was peripheral blood, collected on day 0 of AZD1222 vaccination. The receptors stem from an adult in good health. Each CDR3 is given with its conserved first and last residue. The D gene is left open where the match is weak. Expanded clones get a size class; other rows say once, few or many, or leave the size out.

TRBV3-1/TRBV3-2	TRBJ2-1	17	NA	NA	TGTGCCAGCAGCCAAGATCTGAGCTTGGCGGACAACAATGAGCAGTTCTTC	CASSQDLSLADNNEQFF
TRBV9	TRBJ2-7	14	NA	TRBD1	TGTGCCAGCAGCGTAGGGGGGACAGGCTACGAGCAGTACTTC	CASSVGGTGYEQYF
TRBV11-2	TRBJ1-4	13	once	TRBD1	TGTGCCAGCAGCTCCCAGCCCGGACAGGAACTGTTTTTT	CASSSQPGQELFF
TRBV11-1	TRBJ1-1	14	NA	TRBD1	TGTGCCACTTATGCCCCAGGGGGCGGAACTGAAGCTTTCTTT	CATYAPGGGTEAFF
TRBV18	TRBJ2-4	15	few	TRBD1	TGTGCCAGCTCCCAGGACAGGGACTCCAAAAACATTCAGTACTTC	CASSQDRDSKNIQYF
TRBV7-3	TRBJ2-3	17	NA	NA	TGTGCCAGCAGCTTAACTGCGGGGGCCCCTAGCACAGATACGCAGTATTTT	CASSLTAGAPSTDTQYF
TRBV5-1	TRBJ2-2	10	few	NA	TGCGCCAGCAGAACCGGGGAGCTGTTTTTT	CASRTGELFF
TRBV9	TRBJ2-7	14	NA	NA	TGTGCCAGCAGCGTAGGGGGCCCCCCCAACGAGCAGTACTTC	CASSVGGPPNEQYF
TRBV2	TRBJ2-3	12	NA	NA	TGTGCCAGCAAGACGGACACAGATACGCAGTATTTT	CASKTDTDTQYF
TRBV5-1	TRBJ2-3	17	NA	TRBD2	TGCGCCAGCAGCTGGCTAGGACTAGCGGGAGTCCCTGATACGCAGTATTTT	CASSWLGLAGVPDTQYF
TRBV5-1	TRBJ1-1	14	NA	NA	TGCGCCAGCAGCCGGGACGGAGGGGACACTGAAGCTTTCTTT	CASSRDGGDTEAFF
TRBV29-1	TRBJ2-7	13	NA	NA	TGCAGCATAAAGACGGGACCCCCCTACGAGCAGTACTTC	CSIKTGPPYEQYF
TRBV6-6	TRBJ1-6	14	NA	NA	TGTGCCAGCAGTTACGACAGGCAAAATTCACCCCTCCACTTT	CASSYDRQNSPLHF
TRBV7-9	TRBJ1-1	16	NA	TRBD1	TGTGCCAGCAGCGCTCCCCTCGGGACAGGGCCGCATGTAGCTTTCTTT	CASSAPLGTGPHVAFF
TRBV18	TRBJ1-6	15	NA	NA	TGTGCCAGCTCACCACGGAGGGAACATAATTCACCCCTCCACTTT	CASSPRREHNSPLHF
TRBV11-2	TRBJ2-7	15	NA	NA	TGTGCCAGCAGCCCCTGGGTTAAGCGTACCTACGAGCAGTACTTC	CASSPWVKRTYEQYF
TRBV5-6	TRBJ1-4	14	once	NA	TGTGCCAGCAGCAGACGGACGCGTAATGAAAAACTGTTTTTT	CASSRRTRNEKLFF
TRBV10-1	TRBJ1-4	15	NA	NA	TGCGCCAGCAGTGACCCGTCTACGGCTAATGAAAAACTGTTTTTT	CASSDPSTANEKLFF
TRBV9	TRBJ1-4	16	NA	NA	TGTGCCAGCAGCGTAGGTTTGGGGCAGGGTAATGAAAAACTGTTTTTT	CASSVGLGQGNEKLFF
TRBV10-1	TRBJ1-5	15	NA	NA	TGCGCCAGCGGGGTCGGAGCGGAAAAGAATCAGCCCCAGCATTTT	CASGVGAEKNQPQHF
TRBV2	TRBJ2-1	14	NA	NA	TGTGCCAGCAAAGGGTATAGCTCCTACAATGAGCAGTTCTTC	CASKGYSSYNEQFF
TRBV5-6	TRBJ1-2	13	NA	NA	TGTGCCAGCAGCTTGAAAAGCCCCTATGGCTACACCTTC	CASSLKSPYGYTF